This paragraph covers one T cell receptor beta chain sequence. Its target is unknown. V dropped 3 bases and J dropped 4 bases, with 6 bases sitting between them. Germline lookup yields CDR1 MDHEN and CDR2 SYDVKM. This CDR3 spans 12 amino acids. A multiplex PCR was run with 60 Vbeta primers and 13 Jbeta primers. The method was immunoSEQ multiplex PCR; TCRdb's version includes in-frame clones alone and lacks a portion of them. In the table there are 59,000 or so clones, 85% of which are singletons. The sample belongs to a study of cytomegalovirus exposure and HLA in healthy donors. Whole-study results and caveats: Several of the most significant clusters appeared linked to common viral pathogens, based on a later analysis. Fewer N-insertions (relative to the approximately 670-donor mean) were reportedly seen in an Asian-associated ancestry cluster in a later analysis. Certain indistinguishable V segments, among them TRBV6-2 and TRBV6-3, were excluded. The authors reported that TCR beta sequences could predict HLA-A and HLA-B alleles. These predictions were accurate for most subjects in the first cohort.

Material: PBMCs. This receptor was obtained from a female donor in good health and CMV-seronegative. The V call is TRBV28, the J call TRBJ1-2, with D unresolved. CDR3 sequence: CASSFGGYGYTF. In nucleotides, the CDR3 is TGTGCCAGCAGTTTCGGAGGCTATGGCTACACCTTC.